Shown below are 19 T cell receptor beta chains from a single sample sequenced in a study of early stage breast cancer tumors. Assay: immunoSEQ multiplex PCR; the TCRdb copy retains only in-frame clones and omits some. The sample has fewer than 75,000 clones; more than 60% are singletons. Sequencing was performed on blood. The receptor source for this set is a person aged 25 to 39 with breast cancer.

The V gene is TRBV11-3, the J gene TRBJ2-2; possibly TRBD2 for D (6 bases). Trimming took off 2 bases at V and 4 bases at J, with 14 bases between the two ends. This CDR3 has 16 amino acids. Germline V lookup: CDR1 SGHNT, CDR2 YENEEA. Here the CDR3 reads CASSLSTGRGTGELFF. The CDR3 DNA reads TGTGCCAGCAGCTTAAGCACCGGGCGGGGCACCGGGGAGCTGTTTTTT.

The rearrangement joins TRBV27 to TRBJ2-7; TRBD1 or TRBD2 may be the D gene (6 bases each). This CDR3 is built from 14 residues. V shed 3 bases and J shed 2 bases, with 11 bases lying between them. CDR1 is MNHEY and CDR2 is SMNVEV in the germline V gene (reference sequence). CDR3: CASSFGGAAYEQYF. CDR3 coding DNA: TGTGCCAGCAGTTTCGGGGGCGCAGCCTACGAGCAGTACTTC.

The chain has TRBV11-3 and TRBJ1-4, with D hard to call. Per germline, CDR1 SGHNT and CDR2 YENEEA. V gave up 8 bases and J gave up 6 bases, with 13 bases separating them. The CDR3 runs 13 residues. CDR3 in DNA: TGTGCCAGCGAGACGGAGGGTGATGAAAAACTGTTTTTT. Amino acids: CASETEGDEKLFF. The complete variable domain, with remaining parts taken from reference TRBV11-3 and TRBJ1-4, reads EAGVVQSPRYKIIEKKQPVAFWCNPISGHNTLYWYLQNLGQGPELLIRYENEEAVDDSQLPKDRFSAERLKGVDSTLKIQPAELGDSAVYLCASETEGDEKLFFGSGTQLSVL.

J is TRBJ2-7 and V is TRBV28, with 9 bases lining up with TRBD1. The CDR3 sequence is 16 residues long. Trimming at V came to 5 bases and at J to 2 bases, leaving 10 bases not matched to a gene. Per the germline V gene, CDR1 is MDHEN and CDR2 is SYDVKM. CDR3 in DNA: TGTGCCAGCAGTCCCCGAGGACAGGGGAGAACCTACGAGCAGTACTTC. Protein sequence: CASSPRGQGRTYEQYF.

The chain combines TRBV21-1 with TRBJ2-1; the table's D call, TRBD1, was not checked against the DNA. TRBV21-1 corresponds to a pseudogene. The CDR3 is made up of 13 amino acids. The CDR3 sequence: CASRGPRYNEQFF. CDR3 nucleotide sequence: TGTGCCAGCAGGGGCCCTCGCTACAATGAGCAGTTCTTC.

The chain couples TRBV12-5 to TRBJ2-1, with TRBD1 identical over 7 bases. Germline lookup yields CDR1 LGHNT and CDR2 FRNRAP. The V segment lost 5 bases and the J segment 1 base; nucleotides outside the gene matches: 5. The CDR3 runs to 15 residues. The CDR3 sequence is CASGQGQSSYNEQFF. The CDR3 bases are TGTGCTAGTGGTCAGGGACAGTCTTCCTACAATGAGCAGTTCTTC.

The V gene is TRBV18, the J gene TRBJ2-3; D is unresolved. V shed 0 bases and J shed 0 bases, with 10 bases lying between them. The germline gives CDR1 KGHSH, CDR2 LQKENI. This CDR3 has 16 residues. The DNA for the CDR3 is TGTGCCAGCTCACCACCGTTAGGTACTAGCACAGATACGCAGTATTTT. It encodes CASSPPLGTSTDTQYF.

V gene TRBV27 combines with J gene TRBJ2-7; TRBD1 or TRBD2 may be the D gene (5 bases each). The CDR3 sequence is 15 residues long. V lost 3 bases and J 0 bases, leaving 12 bases between the germline ends. Germline CDR1 is MNHEY and CDR2 is SMNVEV (reference sequence). CDR3 in amino acids: CASSLRGSLSYEQYF. CDR3 nucleotide sequence: TGTGCCAGCAGTTTGAGGGGTAGCCTCTCCTACGAGCAGTACTTC.

The chain joins TRBV5-1 to TRBJ2-5, with unresolved D. The CDR3 runs 15 residues. V was pared by 0 bases and J by 5 bases, with 14 bases between. Germline CDR1 and CDR2: SGHRS and YFSETQ. CDR3 in amino acids: CASSLVVSTMETQYF. DNA of the CDR3: TGCGCCAGCAGCTTGGTCGTCTCTACGATGGAGACCCAGTACTTC.

The CDR3 loop is CASGSPVGELFF. The CDR3 DNA is TGTGCCAGTGGAAGCCCGGTCGGGGAGCTGTTTTTT. The chain carries TRBV19 and TRBJ2-2; D is uncertain. Per the germline V gene, CDR1 is LNHDA and CDR2 is SQIVND (reference sequence). Trimming left V 8 bases short and J 7 bases short, with 11 bases between. This CDR3 contains 12 residues.

This clone appeared a single time. V is TRBV6-5 and J is TRBJ1-2; D possibly corresponds to TRBD1 (6 bases). The germline V and J ends were trimmed by 0 bases and 10 bases, with 9 bases remaining between them. Per the germline V gene, CDR1 is MNHEY and CDR2 is SVGAGI. The CDR3 contains 12 residues. The DNA for the CDR3 is TGTGCCAGCAGTTACTCCCGGGACAACTACACCTTC. Its translation is CASSYSRDNYTF.

This clone was recorded only once. V and J are TRBV19 and TRBJ2-3; 12 positions match TRBD1. This CDR3 has 15 amino acids. J was trimmed by 6 bases and V by 2 bases; bases with no gene match: 3. The germline gives CDR1 LNHDA, CDR2 SQIVND (reference sequence). Here the CDR3 reads CASSISGQGADTQYF. Written as DNA, the CDR3 is TGTGCCAGTAGTATATCGGGACAGGGGGCGGATACGCAGTATTTT.

The CDR3 DNA reads TGTGCCAGCAGCTTACAAGGCTTCGCCAATGAGCAGTTCTTC. Protein: CASSLQGFANEQFF. The genes are TRBV7-6 and TRBJ2-1; D gene unclear. Germline assignment: CDR1 SGHVS and CDR2 FNYEAQ. This CDR3 spans 14 amino acids. The ends were cut back, 2 bases at V and 6 bases at J, with 11 bases in the middle.

The chain has TRBV6-5 and TRBJ1-2, with 7 bases that match TRBD1. Germline values: CDR1 MNHEY, CDR2 SVGAGI. The trim removed 7 bases at V and 7 bases at J, leaving 9 bases unmatched. This CDR3 region has 13 residues. The CDR3: CASTKTGQSGYTF. In DNA, the CDR3 is TGTGCCAGCACGAAGACAGGGCAGTCTGGCTACACCTTC.

J is TRBJ2-1 and V is TRBV11-2; D not resolved. Deletions cut 5 bases from V and 10 bases from J, with 9 bases between. The germline CDR1 and CDR2 sequences are SGHAT and FQNNGV. The CDR3 loop spans 11 amino acids. For the CDR3, the DNA is TGTGCCAGCAGCCTTTCTGGGGAGCAGTTCTTC. Translated: CASSLSGEQFF.

This chain connects TRBV19 to TRBJ2-7; D is perhaps TRBD2 (5 bases). V lost 3 bases to trimming and J lost 2 bases, with 11 bases between them. The CDR3 spans 14 residues. Per the germline V gene, CDR1 is LNHDA and CDR2 is SQIVND (reference sequence). The CDR3 sequence: CASSIGLGTYEQYF. In DNA, the CDR3 is TGTGCCAGTAGTATCGGACTTGGGACCTACGAGCAGTACTTC.

V is TRBV30 and J is TRBJ2-3; D uncertain. V lost 2 bases, J lost 3 bases, and 3 bases lay in between. CDR1 and CDR2 from the germline V gene are GTSNPN and SVGIG (reference sequence). This CDR3 contains 11 residues. The CDR3 reads CAWSPTDTQYF. The CDR3 DNA follows: TGTGCCTGGAGTCCGACAGATACGCAGTATTTT.

The gene calls are TRBV5-1 and TRBJ2-2; a possible D gene is TRBD1 (6 bases). This CDR3 spans 14 amino acids. V dropped 1 base and J dropped 5 bases, with 9 bases sitting between them. CDR1 and CDR2 from the germline V gene are SGHRS and YFSETQ. The CDR3 sequence: CASSLTGSTGELFF. CDR3 nucleotide sequence: TGCGCCAGCAGCTTGACAGGGAGTACCGGGGAGCTGTTTTTT.

A single count supports this clone. The genes are TRBV4-2 and TRBJ2-5; D might be TRBD2 (6 bases). V was shortened by 0 bases and J by 7 bases, with 18 bases between the two germline ends. Germline V gene sequence: CDR1 LGHNA, CDR2 YNFKEQ. This CDR3 comprises 16 residues. CDR3 bases: TGTGCCAGCAGCCAAGATCAGAGCCAAATGGGGGGGACCCAGTACTTC. It specifies CASSQDQSQMGGTQYF.